These T cell receptor beta chains were read from a single sample in a study of blood T cell repertoires in COVID-19. The method was immunoSEQ multiplex PCR; TCRdb's version includes in-frame clones alone and lacks a portion of them. Seen here are around 200,000 clones, approximately 81% observed once, and the top ten hold about 5%. The source material was peripheral blood. The receptors were sampled from a woman of 80 years or more with acute or convalescent COVID-19. CDR3s include the opening cysteine and the closing phenylalanine or tryptophan. The D gene is left open where the match is weak. Expanded clones get a size class; other rows say once, few or many, or leave the size out.

abundance | j_gene | v_gene | d_gene | CDR3aa | CDR3nt
NA | TRBJ2-7 | TRBV7-9 | TRBD2 | CASSLSGLSSYEQYF | TGTGCCAGCAGCCTTAGCGGGCTTAGCTCCTACGAGCAGTACTTC
once | TRBJ1-2 | TRBV30 | TRBD1 | CAWTKAGGSYGYTF | TGTGCCTGGACTAAGGCAGGGGGAAGCTATGGCTACACCTTC
NA | TRBJ1-1 | TRBV6-6 | TRBD1 | CASSSTGGWGEAFF | TGTGCCAGCAGCAGTACAGGGGGCTGGGGTGAAGCTTTCTTT
NA | TRBJ2-3 | TRBV27 | TRBD1 | CASSPRGDRVTDTQYF | TGTGCCAGCAGTCCGCGCGGCGACAGGGTCACAGATACGCAGTATTTT
once | TRBJ1-2 | TRBV28 | TRBD1 | CASSDRDYGYTF | TGTGCCAGCAGTGACAGGGACTATGGCTACACCTTC
NA | TRBJ2-1 | TRBV4-1 | NA | CASSPTDYNEQFF | TGCGCCAGCAGCCCTACCGACTACAATGAGCAGTTCTTC
NA | TRBJ1-4 | TRBV18 | NA | CASTPLGPPNEKLFF | TGTGCCAGCACCCCCTTGGGGCCCCCTAATGAAAAACTGTTTTTT
NA | TRBJ1-1 | TRBV13 | TRBD1 | CATAHRGKNTEAFF | TGTGCCACCGCCCACAGGGGGAAAAACACTGAAGCTTTCTTT
NA | TRBJ1-4 | TRBV18 | NA | CASSPAGLGEKLFF | TGTGCCAGCTCACCAGCGGGATTAGGTGAAAAACTGTTTTTT
NA | TRBJ1-2 | TRBV5-1 | NA | CASSLQGRDGYTF | TGCGCCAGCAGCTTACAGGGTCGGGATGGCTACACCTTC
NA | TRBJ2-2 | TRBV23-1 | NA | CASSQSPSDRRNTGELFF | TGCGCCAGCAGTCAATCCCCATCCGACAGGAGGAACACCGGGGAGCTGTTTTTT
few | TRBJ1-5 | TRBV6-2/TRBV6-3 | NA | CASSYPDSFQPQHF | TGTGCCAGCAGTTACCCCGACAGCTTTCAGCCCCAGCATTTT
NA | TRBJ2-3 | TRBV6-6 | TRBD1 | CASRSRRDSGADTQYF | TGTGCCAGCAGATCCCGCCGGGACAGTGGGGCAGATACGCAGTATTTT
NA | TRBJ2-1 | TRBV5-1 | NA | CASSLGDYNEQFF | TGCGCCAGCAGCTTGGGAGACTACAATGAGCAGTTCTTC
NA | TRBJ2-3 | TRBV7-2 | NA | CASSLVASSTDTQYF | TGTGCCAGCAGCTTAGTAGCTTCTAGCACAGATACGCAGTATTTT
NA | TRBJ1-1 | TRBV5-1 | NA | CASSLRGSRLAFF | TGCGCCAGCAGCCTGAGGGGGTCTCGGCTAGCTTTCTTT
NA | TRBJ2-7 | TRBV9 | NA | CASSVTSTGEIPYF | TGTGCCAGCAGCGTAACTTCGACAGGTGAGATTCCGTACTTC
NA | TRBJ1-6 | TRBV6-5 | TRBD1 | CASSYTTGNSPLHF | TGTGCCAGCAGTTACACGACAGGGAATTCACCCCTCCACTTT
NA | TRBJ2-1 | TRBV28 | NA | CASGTRELYNEQFF | TGTGCCAGCGGGACTCGGGAGCTCTACAATGAGCAGTTCTTC
few | TRBJ2-1 | TRBV6-2/TRBV6-3 | TRBD1 | CASSGQGNSYNEQFF | TGTGCCAGCAGTGGACAGGGAAACTCCTACAATGAGCAGTTCTTC
NA | TRBJ1-2 | TRBV7-9 | NA | CASSLKWAGYGYTF | TGTGCCAGCAGCTTAAAGTGGGCGGGCTATGGCTACACCTTC
once | TRBJ2-7 | TRBV27 | NA | CASSRTGLGEQYF | TGTGCCAGCAGTCGAACAGGGCTGGGCGAGCAGTACTTC
few | TRBJ2-7 | TRBV2 | TRBD1 | CASSVGQGSYEQYF | TGTGCCAGCAGCGTGGGACAGGGGAGCTACGAGCAGTACTTC
NA | TRBJ2-1 | TRBV11-2 | NA | CASSLERAAGKFF | TGTGCCAGCAGCTTAGAGCGGGCGGCGGGGAAGTTCTTC
once | TRBJ1-4 | TRBV5-1 | NA | CASSLDGGHNEKLFF | TGCGCCAGCAGCTTGGACGGGGGTCATAATGAAAAACTGTTTTTT
once | TRBJ2-2 | TRBV2 | NA | CASRWTDTGELFF | TGTGCCAGTAGATGGACAGACACCGGGGAGCTGTTTTTT
NA | TRBJ2-7 | TRBV18 | TRBD1 | CASSPGQPYEQYF | TGTGCCAGCTCACCGGGACAGCCCTACGAGCAGTACTTC
NA | TRBJ2-1 | TRBV5-1 | NA | CASSLEGESYNEQFF | TGCGCCAGCAGCTTGGAGGGGGAGTCTTACAATGAGCAGTTCTTC
NA | TRBJ1-2 | TRBV5-1 | NA | CASSSIPGQNYGYTF | TGCGCCAGCAGCTCGATCCCGGGACAAAACTATGGCTACACCTTC
NA | TRBJ1-2 | TRBV7-9 | NA | CASSFAGANYGYTF | TGTGCCAGCAGCTTTGCGGGAGCTAACTATGGCTACACCTTC
NA | TRBJ1-3 | TRBV4-1 | TRBD1 | CASSQVPRTGSGNTIYF | TGCGCCAGCAGCCAAGTTCCCAGGACAGGGTCCGGAAACACCATATATTTT
NA | TRBJ1-1 | TRBV7-2 | TRBD1 | CASSYMDRVGEAFF | TGTGCCAGCAGCTATATGGACAGGGTCGGTGAAGCTTTCTTT
few | TRBJ2-5 | TRBV11-2 | NA | CASSLSGETQYF | TGTGCCAGCAGCTTATCAGGGGAGACCCAGTACTTC